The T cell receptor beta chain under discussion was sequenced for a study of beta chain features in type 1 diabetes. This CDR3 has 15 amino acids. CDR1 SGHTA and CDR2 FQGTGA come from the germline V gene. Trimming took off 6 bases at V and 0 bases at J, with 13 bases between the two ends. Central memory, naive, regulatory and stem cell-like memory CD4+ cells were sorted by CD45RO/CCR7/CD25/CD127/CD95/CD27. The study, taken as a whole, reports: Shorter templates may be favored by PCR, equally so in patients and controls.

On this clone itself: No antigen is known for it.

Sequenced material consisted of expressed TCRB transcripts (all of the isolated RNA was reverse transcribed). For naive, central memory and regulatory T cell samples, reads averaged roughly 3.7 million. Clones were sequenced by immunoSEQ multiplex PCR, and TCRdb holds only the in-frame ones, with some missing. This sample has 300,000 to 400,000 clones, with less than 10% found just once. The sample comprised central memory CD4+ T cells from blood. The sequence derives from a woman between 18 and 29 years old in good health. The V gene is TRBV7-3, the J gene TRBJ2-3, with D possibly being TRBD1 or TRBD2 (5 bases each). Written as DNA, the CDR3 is TGTGCCAGCAGTCCCATGGGGGTGAGCACAGATACGCAGTATTTT. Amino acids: CASSPMGVSTDTQYF.